What follows are 6 T cell receptor beta chains derived from one specimen sequenced in a study of cytomegalovirus exposure and HLA in healthy donors. Primers: 60 Vbeta forward and 13 Jbeta reverse. The method was immunoSEQ multiplex PCR; TCRdb's version includes in-frame clones alone and lacks a portion of them. The sample yields 160,000 or so clones, about four fifths seen once. Sequencing input: PBMCs. All receptors derive from a woman aged 18 to 35 in good health and CMV-seropositive.

The genes are TRBV15 and TRBJ1-5, with D possibly matching TRBD1 (6 bases). Germline V lookup: CDR1 LNHNV, CDR2 YYDKDF (reference sequence). The V and J ends lost 3 bases and 1 base respectively, with 22 bases between them. The CDR3 has 19 amino acids. The DNA of the CDR3 is TGTGCCACCAGCAGGGGAAAGTTTCAACAGGGCAAGAGCAATCAGCCCCAGCATTTT. It is translated as CATSRGKFQQGKSNQPQHF.

The V and J genes are TRBV2 and TRBJ1-4, with 7 bases lining up with TRBD1. CDR3 length: 17 residues. Per germline, CDR1 SNHLY and CDR2 FYNNEI. V lost 3 bases to trimming and J lost 7 bases; unmatched junction nucleotides: 14. The DNA of the CDR3 is TGTGCCAGCAGTGAGGAAGAAGACAGGGACTGGGGTGAAAAACTGTTTTTT. Protein product: CASSEEEDRDWGEKLFF.

The J gene is TRBJ2-2, the V gene TRBV6-5; the match to TRBD1 covers 7 bases. Germline values: CDR1 MNHEY, CDR2 SVGAGI. V lost 5 bases to trimming and J lost 1 base; unmatched junction nucleotides: 4. The CDR3 is made up of 15 amino acids. The CDR3 here is CASSQNRGNTGELFF. The CDR3 nucleotides are TGTGCCAGCAGTCAGAACAGGGGGAACACCGGGGAGCTGTTTTTT.

The gene calls are TRBV6-4 and TRBJ2-1; D may be TRBD2 (5 bases). From germline, CDR1 is MRHNA and CDR2 SNTAGT. This CDR3 contains 13 residues. Trimming pared 2 bases from V and 3 bases from J, leaving 5 bases between. The CDR3: CASSDRDYNEQFF. As DNA, the CDR3 is TGTGCCAGCAGTGACCGGGACTACAATGAGCAGTTCTTC.

V and J are TRBV6-1 and TRBJ2-2; 10 nucleotides match TRBD2. The CDR3 sequence is 18 residues long. Germline assignment: CDR1 MNHNS and CDR2 SASEGT. Trimming removed 0 bases from V and 3 bases from J; junction bases left unmatched: 7. The CDR3 spells CASSEALAGVVDTGELFF. The DNA of the CDR3 is TGTGCCAGCAGTGAAGCCCTAGCGGGGGTTGTCGACACCGGGGAGCTGTTTTTT.

The V and J genes are TRBV7-2 and TRBJ1-5; 9 positions match TRBD1. The CDR3 has 14 residues. From germline, CDR1 is SGHTA and CDR2 FQGNSA. The J segment lost 4 bases and the V segment lost 4 bases, leaving 2 bases of the junction unmatched. CDR3 protein: CASSWTGVNQPQHF. In nucleotides, the CDR3 is TGTGCCAGCAGCTGGACAGGGGTAAATCAGCCCCAGCATTTT.